The clone carrying this T cell receptor beta chain was detected ten times or more. MiXCR, run by TCRdb on the RACE reads, gives a single entry per CDR3 protein. Among 370,000 or so distinct CDR3 sequences listed, around 4.8% were seen once. The data belong to a study of human T cells and chemical hapten exposure. Study at large: Diagnoses of alopecia areata, totalis or universalis occurred in mostly female patients. Minor pooled library volume differences mainly drove per-sample TCR yield variation.

Time point here: patch test 1, 2 weeks after DPC sensitization. Treatment specified: therapeutic diphenylcyclopropenone sensitization with weekly scalp DPC. Blood draws came first, before each patch test. CDR1 LGHDT and CDR2 YNNKEL come from the germline V gene (reference sequence). The CDR3 runs to 15 residues. The ends were cut back, 3 bases at V and 8 bases at J, with 17 bases in the middle. The receptor was isolated from a woman in her fifties or sixties with alopecia areata. Some clones in this sample may be carry-over from other donors' samples. The source material was whole blood, sampled in connection with sensitization to the hapten diphenylcyclopropenone (DPC). V gene TRBV3-1 combines with J gene TRBJ2-1; a possible D gene is TRBD1 (6 bases). CDR3 sequence: CASSQIGRGEDEQFF. The DNA of the CDR3 is TGTGCCAGCAGCCAGATCGGCAGGGGCGAGGATGAGCAGTTCTTC.